Listed here is a single TCR beta chain. No antigen is known for it. This sample stems from a study of chemoradiotherapy in HPV16-positive cancers. Repeated repertoire sampling spanned the course of chemoradiotherapy. This CDR3 spans 12 amino acids. Trimming removed 4 bases from V and 9 bases from J, with 10 bases in between. Germline V gene data show CDR1 as MNHNY and CDR2 as SVGAGI (reference sequence). Study-level results: Only a couple of HPV16-positive patients supplied the functional HPV-specificity definition. Non-HPV-specific T cells did not expand in tumors during treatment, whereas candidate HPV-specific clones and E7-related motifs did. In HPV16-positive patients, HPV-responsive T-cell expansion tracked better recurrence-free survival.

Sequencing was performed with immunoSEQ multiplex PCR; in TCRdb, only in-frame clones are kept and a portion is missing. Among fewer than 70,000 clones listed, around 90% were seen once. This clonotype originated in a human donor with HPV-associated anogenital cancer. This chain uses TRBV6-6 with TRBJ2-1; maybe TRBD1 (5 bases). This sample comprised blood, obtained from a patient who underwent chemoradiotherapy. CDR3: CASSFRVVEQFF. The CDR3 DNA reads as TGTGCCAGCAGTTTCAGGGTCGTTGAGCAGTTCTTC.